A single sample is the source of the 20 T cell receptor beta chains below, sequenced in a study of T cell responses to AZD1222 COVID-19 vaccine. Sequencing used immunoSEQ multiplex PCR; TCRdb keeps in-frame clones, though not all of them. The sample yields some 150,000 clones, around nine tenths seen once. The sample consisted of peripheral blood, taken on day 0 of AZD1222 vaccination. The receptors stem from an adult in good health.

V is TRBV19 and J is TRBJ1-6; no firm D call. The CDR3 runs to 13 residues. The germline gives CDR1 LNHDA, CDR2 SQIVND (reference sequence). V gave up 6 bases and J gave up 7 bases, with 10 bases separating them. CDR3 bases: TGTGCCAGTAGGGCGGGTGGGAATTCACCCCTCCACTTT. This codes for CASRAGGNSPLHF.

The chain couples TRBV5-3 to TRBJ1-5; D not certain. TRBV5-3 is annotated as an ORF whose role is uncertain. With 3 bases removed from V and 2 bases from J, the gap between germline ends came to 18 bases. The CDR3 runs to 17 residues. The CDR3 DNA is TGTGCCAGAAGCTCCTACGACCCGGGGAGGGGCAATCAGCCCCAGCATTTT. It specifies CARSSYDPGRGNQPQHF.

This clone was recorded once. The genes are TRBV5-6 and TRBJ1-4, with D possibly being TRBD1 (5 bases). Per the germline V gene, CDR1 is SGHDT and CDR2 is YYEEEE. V gave up 3 bases and J gave up 0 bases, with 12 bases separating them. This CDR3 is 16 amino acids long. CDR3 nucleotide sequence: TGTGCCAGCAGCTGGGGGACGGAAGCAACTAATGAAAAACTGTTTTTT. Translation gives CASSWGTEATNEKLFF. The complete variable domain, with remaining parts taken from reference TRBV5-6 and TRBJ1-4, reads DAGVTQSPTHLIKTRGQQVTLRCSPKSGHDTVSWYQQALGQGPQFIFQYYEEEERQRGNFPDRFSGHQFPNYSSELNVNALLLGDSALYLCASSWGTEATNEKLFFGSGTQLSVL.

The chain employs TRBV14 and TRBJ1-2; D uncertain. CDR3 size: 14 residues. V was trimmed by 4 bases and J by 0 bases, leaving 9 bases between them. The germline CDR1 and CDR2 sequences are SGHDN and FVKESK. This chain's CDR3 is CASSPAFSNYGYTF. CDR3 DNA: TGTGCCAGCAGCCCAGCCTTCTCTAACTATGGCTACACCTTC.

The rearrangement joins TRBV4-1 to TRBJ2-1; D uncertain. Germline V lookup: CDR1 MGHRA, CDR2 YSYEKL. The V and J ends lost 1 base and 5 bases respectively, with 12 bases between them. This CDR3 comprises 15 residues. CDR3 in DNA: TGCGCCAGCAGCCAAGTACTGACCGCGAACAATGAGCAGTTCTTC. It yields the protein CASSQVLTANNEQFF.

The chain joins TRBV15 to TRBJ1-2, with D uncertain. The CDR3 runs 13 residues. Germline assignment: CDR1 LNHNV and CDR2 YYDKDF (reference sequence). Trimming shortened V by 0 bases and J by 8 bases, and 10 bases separated the two germline ends. This CDR3 reads CATSRDPGFGYTF. Here the CDR3 DNA reads TGTGCCACCAGCAGAGACCCCGGGTTCGGCTACACCTTC.

This sequence joins TRBV15 and TRBJ1-1; D is undetermined. Germline values: CDR1 LNHNV, CDR2 YYDKDF (reference sequence). The CDR3 has 15 amino acids. Trimming left V 0 bases short and J 0 bases short, with 8 bases between. For the CDR3, the DNA is TGTGCCACCAGCAGAGATAATTCCATGAACACTGAAGCTTTCTTT. Translating it yields CATSRDNSMNTEAFF.

This chain joins TRBV14 and TRBJ1-6; no clear D. Trimming stripped 2 bases from V and 10 bases from J, with 12 bases between. The CDR3 runs to 14 residues. Germline CDR1 is SGHDN and CDR2 is FVKESK. The CDR3 nucleotides are TGTGCCAGCAGCCAATACTCAGGACGGTCACCCCTCCACTTT. Protein product: CASSQYSGRSPLHF.

The chain has TRBV29-1 and TRBJ1-2, with D perhaps matching TRBD1 (5 bases). Germline V lookup: CDR1 SQVTM, CDR2 ANQGSEA. The CDR3 has 15 residues. Trimming pared 6 bases from V and 5 bases from J, leaving 22 bases between. CDR3 loop: CSVNGGGSFRYGYTF. The CDR3 nucleotides are TGCAGCGTCAATGGGGGGGGAAGCTTCCGTTATGGCTACACCTTC.

The chain carries TRBV5-1 and TRBJ1-2; D is undetermined. The CDR3 consists of 14 residues. CDR1 is SGHRS, CDR2 YFSETQ, per germline. V lost 1 base and J lost 6, with 13 bases in between. CDR3 nucleotides: TGCGCCAGCAGCTTGATCGGCAGCGGTGATGGCTACACCTTC. Its protein product is CASSLIGSGDGYTF.

The sample holds one count of this clone. The chain has TRBV3-1 (or the pseudogene TRBV3-2) and TRBJ1-4; the match to TRBD1 covers 7 bases. There are 16 residues in the CDR3. V shed 0 bases and J 4 bases; nucleotides not matched to a gene: 5. Germline V gene data show CDR1 as LGHDT and CDR2 as YNNKEL (reference sequence). The CDR3 is CASSQDYGTVNEKLFF. CDR3 DNA sequence: TGTGCCAGCAGCCAAGATTACGGGACAGTTAATGAAAAACTGTTTTTT.

The chain links TRBV2 to TRBJ1-4; D not resolved. The CDR3 covers 14 residues. From germline, CDR1 is SNHLY and CDR2 FYNNEI. Trimming shortened V by 4 bases and J by 8 bases, and 14 bases separated the two germline ends. CDR3 nucleotide sequence: TGTGCCAGCAGTGTTTTACCGCCGCTCGAAAAACTGTTTTTT. Residues: CASSVLPPLEKLFF.

The rearrangement links TRBV4-2 to TRBJ2-3; 8 bases are a match to TRBD2. The germline V gene has CDR1 LGHNA and CDR2 YNFKEQ. With V trimmed by 0 bases and J by 2 bases, 7 bases remained unmatched. The CDR3 covers 17 residues. This CDR3 is CASSQELASGSTDTQYF. CDR3 DNA sequence: TGTGCCAGCAGCCAAGAGCTTGCTAGCGGGTCCACAGATACGCAGTATTTT.

V usage is TRBV2 and J usage is TRBJ1-4; 9 nucleotides line up with TRBD1. CDR3 length: 13 residues. With 7 bases clipped from V and 5 bases from J, the junction kept 2 bases outside the gene matches. CDR1 SNHLY and CDR2 FYNNEI come from the germline V gene. CDR3 DNA sequence: TGTGCCAGCAACGGACAGGGGAATGAAAAACTGTTTTTT. It translates to CASNGQGNEKLFF.

On this clone: Other DNA sequences in the sample encode the same CDR3. The V call is TRBV29-1, the J call TRBJ1-1; the D is unclear. V lost 4 bases and J lost 0, with 6 bases in between. CDR1 SQVTM and CDR2 ANQGSEA come from the germline V gene. The CDR3 extends over 12 amino acids. The CDR3 spells CSVGWMNTEAFF. In DNA, the CDR3 is TGCAGCGTTGGATGGATGAACACTGAAGCTTTCTTT.

The CDR3: CASSKGGKVGDYEQYF. CDR3 DNA sequence: TGTGCCAGCAGCAAGGGGGGGAAAGTTGGGGACTACGAGCAGTACTTC. This chain links TRBV21-1 with TRBJ2-7; the D call in the table, TRBD2, was not verified against the DNA. TRBV21-1 is listed as a pseudogene. This CDR3 is 16 amino acids long.

Only one count was recorded for this clone. V and J are TRBV25-1 and TRBJ1-1; no clear D gene. The V gene's germline CDR1 is MGHDK and CDR2 SYGVNS. The V end was cut by 5 bases, the J end by 5 bases, with 9 bases between. This CDR3 region has 12 residues. The CDR3 DNA follows: TGTGCCAGCAGTAACAGTCTAACTGAAGCTTTCTTT. Its translation is CASSNSLTEAFF. The full variable domain, with the rest looked up from reference TRBV25-1 and TRBJ1-1, is EADIYQTPRYLVIGTGKKITLECSQTMGHDKMYWYQQDPGMELHLIHYSYGVNSTEKGDLSSESTVSRIRTEHFPLTLESARPSHTSQYLCASSNSLTEAFFGQGTRLTVV.

In DNA form, the CDR3 reads TGCGCCAGCAGCCTGGCCTTGGGAGCGGGAAACACCATATATTTT. It translates to CASSLALGAGNTIYF. This sequence joins TRBV4-3 and TRBJ1-3, with D unresolved. V shed 4 bases and J shed 4 bases, with 14 bases lying between them. CDR3 length: 15 amino acids. Per germline, CDR1 LGHNA and CDR2 YSLEER.

V gene TRBV14 combines with J gene TRBJ2-3; D is ambiguous. Trimming removed 3 bases at V and 2 bases at J, with 9 bases between. CDR3 size: 14 residues. Germline loops: CDR1 SGHDN, CDR2 FVKESK. CDR3 sequence: CASSQQPLTDTQYF. In DNA, the CDR3 is TGTGCCAGCAGCCAGCAACCTCTCACAGATACGCAGTATTTT.

This clone has a single count. The rearrangement links TRBV5-1 to TRBJ2-1; unclear D gene. With 0 bases removed from V and 7 bases from J, the gap between germline ends came to 8 bases. Per germline, CDR1 SGHRS and CDR2 YFSETQ. The CDR3 sequence is 13 residues long. CDR3 protein: CASSLGLPNEQFF. The DNA for the CDR3 is TGCGCCAGCAGCTTGGGTCTACCGAATGAGCAGTTCTTC.